These 25 T cell receptor beta chains were sequenced from one sample in a study of shared clonotypes between healthy human individuals. Only in-frame clones appear in the TCRdb table, and some are missing; sequencing was by immunoSEQ multiplex PCR. The data show 550,000 to 800,000 clones, 90% seen once. Sequencing was carried out using memory CD8+ T cells from PBMCs. Subset given: CD45RO+ cells pooled with CCR7-negative TemRA cells. The receptors here all came from a man aged 18 to 30 in good health. Some clones in this sample may be carry-over from other donors' samples.

This chain uses TRBV11-2 with TRBJ2-7; 8 bases are shared with TRBD1. Germline assignment: CDR1 SGHAT and CDR2 FQNNGV. V trimming: 0 bases; J trimming: 2 bases; junction bases outside the gene matches: 3. CDR3 length: 15 residues. This CDR3 is CASSLEDRVTYEQYF. In nucleotides, the CDR3 is TGTGCCAGCAGCTTAGAGGACAGGGTCACCTACGAGCAGTACTTC. Variable domain in full (rest from reference TRBV11-2 and TRBJ2-7): EAGVAQSPRYKIIEKRQSVAFWCNPISGHATLYWYQQILGQGPKLLIQFQNNGVVDDSQLPKDRFSAERLKGVDSTLKIQPAKLEDSAVYLCASSLEDRVTYEQYFGPGTRLTVT.

The J gene is TRBJ2-3, the V gene TRBV7-9; D ambiguous. Trimming removed 0 bases at V and 0 bases at J, with 7 bases between. The germline V gene has CDR1 SEHNR and CDR2 FQNEAQ (reference sequence). The CDR3 runs to 15 residues. As DNA, the CDR3 is TGTGCCAGCAGCTTAGCGCTAGGAAGCACAGATACGCAGTATTTT. It encodes CASSLALGSTDTQYF.

The chain couples TRBV28 to TRBJ2-1; D is tentatively TRBD1 or TRBD2 (6 bases each). Germline CDR1 MDHEN, CDR2 SYDVKM. V was cut by 3 bases and J by 5 bases, with 17 bases left in between. The CDR3 is made up of 16 amino acids. The CDR3 sequence: CASSFPPGAIDNEQFF. The CDR3 coding sequence is TGTGCCAGCAGTTTCCCGCCGGGGGCCATTGACAATGAGCAGTTCTTC.

A single count supports this clone. The gene calls are TRBV7-6 and TRBJ1-1; D is uncertain. This CDR3 contains 15 residues. Germline assignment: CDR1 SGHVS and CDR2 FNYEAQ. The V end lost 5 bases, the J end lost 6 bases, and 19 bases lay between the germline ends. The CDR3 bases are TGTGCCAGCAGCCATCTAAATCCATACGGACCTGAAGCTTTCTTT. It encodes CASSHLNPYGPEAFF.

This clone was seen a single time. The identical CDR3 is also encoded by other nucleotide sequences in the sample. CDR3 sequence (DNA): TGTGCCAGCAGTGATTACGAGCAGTACTTC. Protein sequence: CASSDYEQYF. The chain links TRBV6-1 to TRBJ2-7, with D hard to call. Between the trimmed V and J ends, which lost 3 bases and 4 bases, there was a span of 1 base. CDR1 is MNHNS, CDR2 SASEGT, per germline. This CDR3 has 10 residues.

This clone has just one count. The rearrangement links TRBV13 to TRBJ1-4; D is possibly TRBD1 (5 bases). Per germline, CDR1 PRHDT and CDR2 FYEKMQ (reference sequence). V lost 7 bases to trimming and J lost 5 bases, with 11 bases between them. The CDR3 loop spans 13 amino acids. The CDR3 spells CASKYGANEKLFF. The CDR3 bases are TGTGCCAGCAAGTACGGGGCGAATGAAAAACTGTTTTTT.

The chain is built from TRBV14 and TRBJ2-1; D uncertain. The CDR3 extends over 11 amino acids. V was pared by 2 bases and J by 5 bases, with 1 base between. Germline V CDR1 and CDR2: SGHDN, FVKESK. CDR3 region: CASSQNNEQFF. CDR3 nucleotides: TGTGCCAGCAGCCAAAACAATGAGCAGTTCTTC. Filled out from reference TRBV14 and TRBJ2-1, the complete variable domain reads EAGVTQFPSHSVIEKGQTVTLRCDPISGHDNLYWYRRVMGKEIKFLLHFVKESKQDESGMPNNRFLAERTGGTYSTLKVQPAELEDSGVYFCASSQNNEQFFGPGTRLTVL.

The chain recombines TRBV27 with TRBJ2-3; the D is unclear. The CDR3 consists of 17 residues. Trimming removed 5 bases at V and 4 bases at J, with 22 bases between. Germline CDR1 is MNHEY and CDR2 is SMNVEV (reference sequence). CDR3 bases: TGTGCCAGCAGTCCCCTGCTAGGCCCAACGGTCCCAGATACGCAGTATTTT. It codes for CASSPLLGPTVPDTQYF.

This clone has a handful of counts. The J gene is TRBJ2-1, the V gene TRBV9, with D unresolved. This CDR3 has 11 residues. Trimming took 3 bases from V and 8 from J, leaving 6 bases between them. CDR1 and CDR2 from the germline V gene are SGDLS and YYNGEE. The CDR3 region has the DNA TGTGCCAGCAGCGAGTGGGATGAGCAGTTCTTC. Protein: CASSEWDEQFF.

V usage is TRBV11-2 and J usage is TRBJ2-7; D gene uncertain. Germline V gene data show CDR1 as SGHAT and CDR2 as FQNNGV. Trimming took off 1 base at V and 2 bases at J, with 6 bases between the two ends. The CDR3 consists of 13 residues. This chain's CDR3 is CASSLVQTYEQYF. DNA of the CDR3: TGTGCCAGCAGCTTAGTGCAAACCTACGAGCAGTACTTC.

Here the CDR3 DNA reads TGTGCCAGCAGCTCCCAGGAGGGGGAGGGCCTCTGGGAGCAGTTCTTC. Its translation is CASSSQEGEGLWEQFF. The rearrangement joins TRBV7-2 to TRBJ2-1; D perhaps matches TRBD2 (7 bases). Trimming left V 4 bases short and J 10 bases short, with 23 bases between. The CDR3 consists of 16 residues. Germline V lookup: CDR1 SGHTA, CDR2 FQGNSA.

The chain combines TRBV28 with TRBJ2-3; TRBD2 matches 14 bases. V lost 3 bases to trimming and J lost 0 bases; unmatched junction nucleotides: 8. The CDR3 has 19 amino acids. CDR1 and CDR2 (germline): MDHEN, SYDVKM. CDR3 sequence: CASSLGLAGVGDSTDTQYF. DNA for the CDR3: TGTGCCAGCAGTTTGGGACTAGCGGGAGTGGGAGACAGCACAGATACGCAGTATTTT. The full variable domain, its missing parts supplied by reference TRBV28 and TRBJ2-3, is DVKVTQSSRYLVKRTGEKVFLECVQDMDHENMFWYRQDPGLGLRLIYFSYDVKMKEKGDIPEGYSVSREKKERFSLILESASTNQTSMYLCASSLGLAGVGDSTDTQYFGPGTRLTVL.

The chain has TRBV2 and TRBJ2-2; 7 bases fit TRBD2. The germline V gene encodes CDR1 SNHLY and CDR2 FYNNEI. The ends lost 0 bases at V and 6 bases at J; junction bases unmatched: 4. This CDR3 contains 15 residues. The CDR3 DNA reads as TGTGCCAGCAGTGAAGCGGGAGGGCTCCCCGGGGAGCTGTTTTTT. Translation gives CASSEAGGLPGELFF.

The J gene is TRBJ1-1, the V gene TRBV27, with D unclear. CDR3 size: 13 residues. The germline V gene encodes CDR1 MNHEY and CDR2 SMNVEV (reference sequence). The V and J ends lost 1 base and 5 bases respectively, with 8 bases between them. In nucleotides, the CDR3 is TGTGCCAGCAGTTTATTGGGGATAACTGAAGCTTTCTTT. It yields the protein CASSLLGITEAFF.

This rearrangement joins TRBV28 to TRBJ2-4; tentative D call: TRBD1 (5 bases). This CDR3 is 15 amino acids long. Germline values: CDR1 MDHEN, CDR2 SYDVKM. Deletions cut 5 bases from V and 4 bases from J, with 15 bases between. In nucleotides, the CDR3 is TGTGCCAGCAGTCCTACCCGGACACGTAAAAACATTCAGTACTTC. As protein: CASSPTRTRKNIQYF. The whole variable domain, remainder taken from reference TRBV28 and TRBJ2-4, is DVKVTQSSRYLVKRTGEKVFLECVQDMDHENMFWYRQDPGLGLRLIYFSYDVKMKEKGDIPEGYSVSREKKERFSLILESASTNQTSMYLCASSPTRTRKNIQYFGAGTRLSVL.

The chain has TRBV21-1 and TRBJ2-7; the table's D gene call, TRBD2, was not cross checked with the DNA. TRBV21-1 is recorded as a pseudogene. This CDR3 spans 17 amino acids. Here the CDR3 reads CASSKLERTKRTYEQYF. The CDR3 bases are TGTGCCAGCAGCAAATTAGAGAGGACTAAGAGGACCTACGAGCAGTACTTC.

This clone appeared a single time. This chain joins TRBV6-5 and TRBJ2-7; D is possibly TRBD2 (6 bases). From germline, CDR1 is MNHEY and CDR2 SVGAGI. This CDR3 has 14 residues. Deletions cut 6 bases from V and 4 bases from J, with 16 bases between. DNA of the CDR3: TGTGCCAGCAGCTCGGCCGGGAGAGGGTACGAGCAGTACTTC. It is translated as CASSSAGRGYEQYF.

The chain combines TRBV7-9 with TRBJ1-1; D might be TRBD1 (5 bases). The CDR3 covers 17 residues. The germline V and J ends were trimmed by 5 bases and 8 bases, with 27 bases remaining between them. Germline V gene sequence: CDR1 SEHNR, CDR2 FQNEAQ (reference sequence). The CDR3 DNA reads TGTGCCAGCAGCCCACCTCCGGGGGGAGGGGAAAAATACGAAGCTTTCTTT. This encodes CASSPPPGGGEKYEAFF.

The chain couples TRBV11-2 to TRBJ1-3, with D possibly TRBD1 on 5 matching bases. Germline lookup yields CDR1 SGHAT and CDR2 FQNNGV. V lost 5 bases to trimming and J lost 6 bases, with 20 bases between them. CDR3 length equals 16 residues. The CDR3 is CASSPRTPGGENTIYF. The CDR3 nucleotides are TGTGCCAGCAGCCCCAGGACCCCGGGAGGGGAAAACACCATATATTTT.

The rearrangement links TRBV28 to TRBJ1-3; no firm D call. CDR1 MDHEN and CDR2 SYDVKM come from the germline V gene. Trimming removed 2 bases from V and 4 bases from J, with 12 bases in between. The length of the CDR3 is 15 residues. The DNA for the CDR3 is TGTGCCAGCAGTTTAGGGTATGGGCCGGGAAACACCATATATTTT. Its protein product is CASSLGYGPGNTIYF.

V and J are TRBV7-9 and TRBJ2-3; 7 nucleotides agree with TRBD1. V was clipped by 4 bases and J by 1 base; unmatched bases: 5. Germline CDR1 and CDR2: SEHNR and FQNEAQ (reference sequence). The CDR3 runs 15 residues. CDR3 in DNA: TGTGCCAGCAGCTCGGACAGGACTCGCACAGATACGCAGTATTTT. Protein product: CASSSDRTRTDTQYF.

On this clone: Other DNA sequences in the same sample also yield this CDR3. The chain is built from TRBV6-5 and TRBJ2-2; D not resolved. The CDR3 is made up of 12 amino acids. The V end lost 0 bases, the J end lost 4 bases, and 0 bases lay between the germline ends. Germline values: CDR1 MNHEY, CDR2 SVGAGI. The chain's CDR3 is CASSYSTGELFF. The DNA of the CDR3 is TGTGCCAGCAGTTACTCCACCGGGGAGCTGTTTTTT.

The V call is TRBV9, the J call TRBJ2-2; 15 nucleotides match TRBD2. Trimming cost V 4 bases and J 3 bases; bases outside gene matches: 10. CDR3 length equals 19 residues. Germline CDR1 is SGDLS and CDR2 is YYNGEE. In nucleotides, the CDR3 is TGTGCCAGCAGCTCCCGCCCCGGGACTAGCGGGAGGTACACCGGGGAGCTGTTTTTT. Protein sequence: CASSSRPGTSGRYTGELFF. Looking up the rest from reference TRBV9 and TRBJ2-2 gives the full variable domain: DSGVTQTPKHLITATGQRVTLRCSPRSGDLSVYWYQQSLDQGLQFLIQYYNGEERAKGNILERFSAQQFPDLHSELNLSSLELGDSALYFCASSSRPGTSGRYTGELFFGEGSRLTVL.

The chain links TRBV7-3 to TRBJ1-1; TRBD1 might be the D (6 bases). This CDR3 region has 16 residues. The V end lost 6 bases, the J end lost 0 bases, and 17 bases lay between the germline ends. Germline V CDR1 and CDR2: SGHTA, FQGTGA. CDR3 in amino acids: CASRRTRGDVNTEAFF. Written as DNA, the CDR3 is TGTGCCAGCAGAAGGACCAGGGGAGACGTGAACACTGAAGCTTTCTTT.

This sequence joins TRBV10-3 and TRBJ1-3; D is uncertain. V gave up 8 bases and J gave up 1 base, with 9 bases separating them. Germline-derived CDR1 and CDR2 are ENHRY and SYGVKD. The CDR3 has 13 amino acids. In DNA, the CDR3 is TGTGCCATCCTGACTGGGTCTGGAAACACCATATATTTT. Translation gives CAILTGSGNTIYF.